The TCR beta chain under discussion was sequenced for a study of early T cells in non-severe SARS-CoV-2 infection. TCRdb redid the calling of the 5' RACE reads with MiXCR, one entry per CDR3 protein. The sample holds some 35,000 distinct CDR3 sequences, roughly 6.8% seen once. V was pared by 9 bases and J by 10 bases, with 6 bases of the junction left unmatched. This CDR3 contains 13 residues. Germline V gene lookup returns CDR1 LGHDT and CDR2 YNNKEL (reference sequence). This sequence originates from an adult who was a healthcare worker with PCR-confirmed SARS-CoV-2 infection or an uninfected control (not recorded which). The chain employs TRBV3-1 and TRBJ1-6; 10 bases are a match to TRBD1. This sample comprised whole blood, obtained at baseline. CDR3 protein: CASRGTGESPLHF. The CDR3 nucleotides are TGTGCCAGTAGGGGGACAGGGGAATCACCCCTCCACTTT. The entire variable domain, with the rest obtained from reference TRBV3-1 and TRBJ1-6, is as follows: DTAVSQTPKYLVTQMGNDKSIKCEQNLGHDTMYWYKQDSKKFLKIMFSYNNKELIINETVPNRFSPKSPDKAHLNLHINSLELGDSAVYFCASRGTGESPLHFGNGTRLTVT.